The rows below give T cell receptor beta chains drawn from one sample of a study of CD8 T cells in Susac syndrome. Using its own MiXCR run on the immunoSEQ multiplex PCR reads, TCRdb lists one record per CDR3 protein. This sample has approximately 190,000 distinct CDR3 sequences, with more than 85% found just once. The sample comprised CD8+ T cells from PBMCs. The receptors were sampled from a human donor with Susac syndrome. CDR3s include the opening cysteine and the closing phenylalanine or tryptophan. Each record gives: D gene, V gene, clone size, J gene, CDR3 protein, CDR3 DNA. D genes are given only for firm matches. Rows may omit the clone size; those that give it use once, few, many or a size class.

d_gene: .
v_gene: TRBV7-9
abundance: .
j_gene: TRBJ2-1
CDR3aa: CASSLGLNQYNEQFF
CDR3nt: TGTGCCAGCAGCTTAGGACTAAACCAGTACAATGAGCAGTTCTTC

d_gene: TRBD2
v_gene: TRBV5-4
abundance: .
j_gene: TRBJ2-7
CDR3aa: CASSFTTAGAFNEQYF
CDR3nt: TGTGCCAGCAGCTTCACTACAGCGGGAGCGTTCAACGAGCAGTACTTC

d_gene: TRBD1
v_gene: TRBV30
abundance: .
j_gene: TRBJ1-5
CDR3aa: CAWSPGTGNQPQHF
CDR3nt: TGTGCCTGGAGCCCCGGGACAGGGAATCAGCCCCAGCATTTT

d_gene: .
v_gene: TRBV10-3
abundance: .
j_gene: TRBJ1-6
CDR3aa: CAISAPGGNSPLHF
CDR3nt: TGTGCCATCAGTGCTCCGGGGGGTAATTCACCCCTCCACTTT

d_gene: .
v_gene: TRBV5-1
abundance: once
j_gene: TRBJ1-4
CDR3aa: CASSLGGNEKLFF
CDR3nt: TGCGCCAGCAGCTTGGGAGGAAATGAAAAACTGTTTTTT

d_gene: TRBD2
v_gene: TRBV15
abundance: .
j_gene: TRBJ2-7
CDR3aa: CATSRERGLAGGISYEQYF
CDR3nt: TGTGCCACCAGCAGAGAAAGGGGTCTGGCGGGGGGGATTTCCTACGAGCAGTACTTC

d_gene: .
v_gene: TRBV4-1
abundance: .
j_gene: TRBJ2-7
CDR3aa: CASSQGRTPSYEQYF
CDR3nt: TGCGCCAGCAGCCAAGGGCGAACCCCCTCCTACGAGCAGTACTTC

d_gene: TRBD2
v_gene: TRBV6-5
abundance: .
j_gene: TRBJ2-3
CDR3aa: CASSDPTSGTDTQYF
CDR3nt: TGTGCCAGCAGCGACCCCACTAGCGGCACAGATACGCAGTATTTT

d_gene: .
v_gene: TRBV7-9
abundance: .
j_gene: TRBJ1-1
CDR3aa: CASSFLGPNTEAFF
CDR3nt: TGTGCCAGCAGCTTTCTAGGCCCGAACACTGAAGCTTTCTTT

d_gene: TRBD1
v_gene: TRBV20-1
abundance: .
j_gene: TRBJ1-4
CDR3aa: CSASTGVQEKLFF
CDR3nt: TGCAGTGCGTCTACAGGGGTGCAAGAAAAACTGTTTTTT

d_gene: .
v_gene: TRBV2
abundance: .
j_gene: TRBJ1-1
CDR3aa: CASINPRAFF
CDR3nt: TGTGCCAGCATCAATCCCAGAGCTTTCTTT

d_gene: TRBD2
v_gene: TRBV4-2
abundance: .
j_gene: TRBJ2-1
CDR3aa: CASSQDALAGNNEQFF
CDR3nt: TGTGCCAGCAGCCAAGATGCACTAGCGGGAAACAATGAGCAGTTCTTC

d_gene: TRBD1
v_gene: TRBV30
abundance: .
j_gene: TRBJ2-5
CDR3aa: CAWSVGWGQKKETQYF
CDR3nt: TGTGCCTGGAGTGTGGGCTGGGGACAGAAGAAAGAGACCCAGTACTTC

d_gene: .
v_gene: TRBV6-1
abundance: .
j_gene: TRBJ2-3
CDR3aa: CASSPGRRFSTDTQYF
CDR3nt: TGTGCCAGCAGTCCCGGACGGAGATTTAGCACAGATACGCAGTATTTT

d_gene: .
v_gene: TRBV7-9
abundance: .
j_gene: TRBJ1-1
CDR3aa: CASSFSFTEAFF
CDR3nt: TGTGCCAGCAGCTTCTCCTTCACTGAAGCTTTCTTT

d_gene: .
v_gene: TRBV19
abundance: .
j_gene: TRBJ2-1
CDR3aa: CASSIVPGNEQFF
CDR3nt: TGTGCCAGTAGTATTGTTCCAGGGAATGAGCAGTTCTTC

d_gene: .
v_gene: TRBV28
abundance: .
j_gene: TRBJ1-1
CDR3aa: CASSFLPQGNTEAFF
CDR3nt: TGTGCCAGCAGTTTCCTACCCCAAGGGAACACTGAAGCTTTCTTT

d_gene: .
v_gene: TRBV25-1
abundance: .
j_gene: TRBJ2-3
CDR3aa: CASRALRDTNLEDTQYF
CDR3nt: TGTGCCAGCAGGGCCCTACGGGACACTAACTTAGAGGATACGCAGTATTTT

d_gene: TRBD2
v_gene: TRBV2
abundance: .
j_gene: TRBJ2-7
CDR3aa: CASSEGVRGGSSYEQYF
CDR3nt: TGTGCCAGCAGTGAAGGGGTTAGGGGCGGGAGCTCCTACGAGCAGTACTTC

d_gene: TRBD2
v_gene: TRBV7-9
abundance: .
j_gene: TRBJ2-3
CDR3aa: CASSSSGGISDTQYF
CDR3nt: TGTGCCAGCAGCTCTAGCGGGGGGATCTCAGATACGCAGTATTTT

d_gene: .
v_gene: TRBV5-1
abundance: .
j_gene: TRBJ1-1
CDR3aa: CASSLEGTVNTEAFF
CDR3nt: TGCGCCAGCAGCTTGGAGGGGACGGTGAACACTGAAGCTTTCTTT

d_gene: .
v_gene: TRBV4-1
abundance: once
j_gene: TRBJ2-7
CDR3aa: CASSLSWAQEQYF
CDR3nt: TGCGCCAGCAGCCTATCATGGGCGCAAGAGCAGTACTTC

d_gene: .
v_gene: TRBV7-2
abundance: .
j_gene: TRBJ1-5
CDR3aa: CASSLETINQPQHF
CDR3nt: TGTGCCAGCAGCTTAGAGACAATCAATCAGCCCCAGCATTTT

d_gene: .
v_gene: TRBV13
abundance: .
j_gene: TRBJ2-7
CDR3aa: CASSFTTQKYEQYF
CDR3nt: TGTGCCAGCAGCTTCACTACACAGAAATACGAGCAGTACTTC

d_gene: TRBD1
v_gene: TRBV29-1
abundance: .
j_gene: TRBJ1-2
CDR3aa: CSATGQGSGYTF
CDR3nt: TGCAGCGCCACGGGACAGGGAAGTGGCTACACCTTC

d_gene: .
v_gene: TRBV5-4
abundance: .
j_gene: TRBJ2-3
CDR3aa: CASSGAPGTDTQYF
CDR3nt: TGTGCCAGCAGCGGAGCGCCTGGCACAGATACGCAGTATTTT

d_gene: .
v_gene: TRBV16
abundance: .
j_gene: TRBJ1-1
CDR3aa: CASVIGQGEAFF
CDR3nt: TGTGCCAGTGTCATAGGTCAGGGTGAAGCTTTCTTT

d_gene: TRBD1
v_gene: TRBV12-3/TRBV12-4
abundance: .
j_gene: TRBJ2-1
CDR3aa: CASSLVGQASYNEQFF
CDR3nt: TGTGCCAGCAGTTTGGTCGGACAGGCCTCCTACAATGAGCAGTTCTTC

d_gene: TRBD2
v_gene: TRBV28
abundance: once
j_gene: TRBJ2-1
CDR3aa: CASRGTSGSHFDEQFF
CDR3nt: TGTGCCAGCAGAGGGACTAGCGGGAGTCATTTTGATGAGCAGTTCTTC

d_gene: .
v_gene: TRBV9
abundance: .
j_gene: TRBJ1-2
CDR3aa: CASSVEIGGSDGYTF
CDR3nt: TGTGCCAGCAGCGTAGAAATCGGGGGATCCGATGGCTACACCTTC

d_gene: .
v_gene: TRBV29-1
abundance: .
j_gene: TRBJ2-7
CDR3aa: CSVRSPSKYEQYF
CDR3nt: TGCAGCGTGAGGTCACCCTCAAAATACGAGCAGTACTTC

d_gene: .
v_gene: TRBV6-5
abundance: .
j_gene: TRBJ1-1
CDR3aa: CASSYSLTGTEAFF
CDR3nt: TGTGCCAGCAGTTACTCATTAACCGGCACTGAAGCTTTCTTT

d_gene: .
v_gene: TRBV9
abundance: .
j_gene: TRBJ2-3
CDR3aa: CASSPEGLFTDTQYF
CDR3nt: TGTGCCAGCAGCCCTGAAGGACTGTTCACAGATACGCAGTATTTT

d_gene: TRBD2
v_gene: TRBV7-3
abundance: .
j_gene: TRBJ2-1
CDR3aa: CASSPFGPLAGASYNEQFF
CDR3nt: TGTGCCAGCAGCCCATTCGGCCCACTAGCGGGGGCCTCCTACAATGAGCAGTTCTTC

d_gene: .
v_gene: TRBV29-1
abundance: .
j_gene: TRBJ1-2
CDR3aa: CSVVKDRSNYGYTF
CDR3nt: TGCAGCGTTGTGAAGGACCGATCTAACTATGGCTACACCTTC

d_gene: .
v_gene: TRBV10-3
abundance: .
j_gene: TRBJ1-5
CDR3aa: CAISGTNNQPQHF
CDR3nt: TGTGCCATCAGCGGGACGAACAATCAGCCCCAGCATTTT

d_gene: .
v_gene: TRBV29-1
abundance: .
j_gene: TRBJ2-3
CDR3aa: CSVEGQAGTDTQYF
CDR3nt: TGCAGCGTTGAAGGGCAGGCCGGCACAGATACGCAGTATTTT

d_gene: .
v_gene: TRBV7-8
abundance: .
j_gene: TRBJ1-2
CDR3aa: CASSLSGPRGYTF
CDR3nt: TGTGCCAGCAGCTTATCGGGCCCGCGAGGCTACACCTTC